These 30 T cell receptor beta chains were all obtained from the same sample, sequenced in a study of beta chain features in type 1 diabetes. Broader study findings: Type 1 diabetes patients showed a moderate but significant shortening of TCRB CDR3s in all four CD4+ subsets.

These receptors lack a known antigen. Isolated RNA was reverse transcribed in full, so expressed TCRB transcripts were sequenced. The table came from immunoSEQ multiplex PCR; TCRdb's copy has only in-frame clones and leaves some out. The sample consists of 160,000 or so clones, 50% to 70% of them appearing once. Sequencing input: naive CD4+ T cells from blood. The receptors here all came from a young man with type 1 diabetes.

This chain joins TRBV5-1 and TRBJ2-1, with D unclear. Trimming stripped 0 bases from V and 7 bases from J, with 17 bases between. From germline, CDR1 is SGHRS and CDR2 YFSETQ. The CDR3 has 16 amino acids. The CDR3 is CASSLGVRPAVNEQFF. Here the CDR3 DNA reads TGCGCCAGCAGCTTGGGGGTCAGGCCTGCTGTAAATGAGCAGTTCTTC.

This chain uses TRBV19 with TRBJ1-4; D is undetermined. V shed 6 bases and J shed 0 bases, with 8 bases lying between them. The CDR3 is 14 residues long. Germline assignment: CDR1 LNHDA and CDR2 SQIVND (reference sequence). The chain's CDR3 is CASSWTATNEKLFF. Here the CDR3 DNA reads TGTGCCAGTAGCTGGACTGCAACTAATGAAAAACTGTTTTTT.

The chain joins TRBV5-1 to TRBJ1-1; the D gene is possibly TRBD1 (6 bases). The V and J ends lost 3 bases and 5 bases respectively, with 17 bases between them. CDR1 and CDR2 from the germline V gene are SGHRS and YFSETQ. The CDR3 extends over 15 amino acids. The CDR3 sequence: CASSWIGGLMTEAFF. DNA for the CDR3: TGCGCCAGCAGCTGGATAGGGGGGTTAATGACTGAAGCTTTCTTT.

The chain carries TRBV15 and TRBJ1-4; D uncertain. Germline lookup yields CDR1 LNHNV and CDR2 YYDKDF (reference sequence). Trimming shortened V by 0 bases and J by 8 bases, and 7 bases separated the two germline ends. The CDR3 length is 13 residues. This chain's CDR3 is CATSRDPREKLFF. CDR3 sequence (DNA): TGTGCCACCAGCAGAGACCCCAGGGAAAAACTGTTTTTT.

This sequence joins TRBV29-1 and TRBJ1-2; TRBD1 might be the D (5 bases). Per the germline V gene, CDR1 is SQVTM and CDR2 is ANQGSEA. The germline V and J ends were trimmed by 5 bases and 6 bases, with 10 bases remaining between them. The CDR3 is made up of 11 amino acids. This CDR3 reads CSVLKTDGYTF. The CDR3 bases are TGCAGCGTTCTAAAGACAGATGGCTACACCTTC.

This clone was detected a few times. At the DNA level, this CDR3 is encoded by other sequences in the same sample as well. CDR3 sequence reads: CSVGRRGGQETQYF. The CDR3 DNA reads TGCAGCGTCGGGAGGAGGGGAGGGCAAGAGACCCAGTACTTC. The J gene is TRBJ2-5, the V gene TRBV29-1; 7 bases align to TRBD2. V was clipped by 6 bases and J by 2 bases; unmatched bases: 9. The CDR3 has 14 amino acids. Germline V gene lookup returns CDR1 SQVTM and CDR2 ANQGSEA.

This rearrangement joins TRBV15 to TRBJ1-2; 9 bases are shared with TRBD1. The germline V gene has CDR1 LNHNV and CDR2 YYDKDF (reference sequence). CDR3 size: 14 residues. V lost 7 bases to trimming and J lost 5 bases; unmatched junction nucleotides: 8. CDR3 residues: CATTGTGSGYGYTF. Here the CDR3 DNA reads TGTGCCACCACCGGGACAGGGAGTGGGTATGGCTACACCTTC.

The rearrangement uses TRBV7-6 and TRBJ2-5, with 7 bases lining up with TRBD1. The CDR3 runs 13 residues. The trim removed 6 bases at V and 4 bases at J, leaving 5 bases unmatched. Germline lookup yields CDR1 SGHVS and CDR2 FNYEAQ. In DNA, the CDR3 is TGTGCCAGCAGATACAGGGGTGGAGAGACCCAGTACTTC. Its protein product is CASRYRGGETQYF. The whole variable domain, remainder taken from reference TRBV7-6 and TRBJ2-5, is GAGVSQSPRYKVTKRGQDVALRCDPISGHVSLYWYRQALGQGPEFLTYFNYEAQQDKSGLPNDRFSAERPEGSISTLTIQRTEQRDSAMYRCASRYRGGETQYFGPGTRLLVL.

The chain carries TRBV29-1 and TRBJ2-5; 7 bases align to TRBD1. Germline V gene lookup returns CDR1 SQVTM and CDR2 ANQGSEA. The length of the CDR3 is 13 residues. After removal of 3 bases from V and 9 bases from J, the junction contained 10 bases not matched to a gene. CDR3 nucleotides: TGCAGCGTTGAGAGCAGGGGGAATGGGGCCCAGTACTTC. Protein sequence: CSVESRGNGAQYF.

V is TRBV4-3 and J is TRBJ2-2, with D possibly TRBD2 on 5 matching bases. The germline V gene encodes CDR1 LGHNA and CDR2 YSLEER. The CDR3 covers 15 residues. V lost 0 bases and J 5 bases, leaving 10 bases between the germline ends. This CDR3 is CASSQEIGRTGELFF. CDR3 DNA: TGCGCCAGCAGCCAAGAAATAGGGAGAACCGGGGAGCTGTTTTTT.

There are a few counts of this clone. The J gene is TRBJ2-5, the V gene TRBV27; no clear D gene. Trimming cost V 3 bases and J 0 bases, with 2 bases left between them. In germline, CDR1 is MNHEY, CDR2 SMNVEV (reference sequence). The CDR3 totals 12 residues. The CDR3 here is CASSLDQETQYF. The CDR3, as DNA: TGTGCCAGCAGTTTGGACCAAGAGACCCAGTACTTC.

This chain links TRBV15 with TRBJ2-1; 8 bases agree with TRBD1. CDR1 LNHNV and CDR2 YYDKDF come from the germline V gene (reference sequence). The CDR3 covers 14 residues. The V and J ends lost 10 bases and 7 bases, in that order; junction bases with no gene match: 12. For the CDR3, the DNA is TGTGCCATCGGGACGGGACAGGTGCGAAATGAGCAGTTCTTC. The encoded protein is CAIGTGQVRNEQFF. The full variable domain, completed using reference TRBV15 and TRBJ2-1, is DAMVIQNPRYQVTQFGKPVTLSCSQTLNHNVMYWYQQKSSQAPKLLFHYYDKDFNNEADTPDNFQSRRPNTSFCFLDIRSPGLGDTAMYLCAIGTGQVRNEQFFGPGTRLTVL.

The chain couples TRBV2 to TRBJ2-7; TRBD1 agrees at 8 bases. Germline-derived CDR1 and CDR2 are SNHLY and FYNNEI. There are 14 residues in the CDR3. Unmatched junction bases numbered 2, after V lost 1 base and J lost 3 bases. CDR3 region: CASSEGGQGYEQYF. DNA of the CDR3: TGTGCCAGCAGTGAAGGAGGACAGGGCTACGAGCAGTACTTC.

This chain joins TRBV6-5 and TRBJ2-5; no reliable D call. This CDR3 is 13 amino acids long. Germline CDR1 MNHEY, CDR2 SVGAGI. The V end lost 8 bases, the J end lost 3 bases, and 13 bases lay between the germline ends. The CDR3 DNA reads as TGTGCCAGCGCCCCTGGTCCCAAAGAGACCCAGTACTTC. Translating gives CASAPGPKETQYF.

This sequence joins TRBV5-1 and TRBJ2-7; tentatively, D is TRBD1 (5 bases). The CDR3 length is 14 residues. The germline V gene has CDR1 SGHRS and CDR2 YFSETQ. The V end lost 5 bases, the J end lost 0 bases, and 12 bases lay between the germline ends. The CDR3 DNA follows: TGCGCCAGCAGACCACAGGTGAGCTCCTACGAGCAGTACTTC. Its protein is CASRPQVSSYEQYF.

The V call is TRBV5-4, the J call TRBJ2-1, with 9 bases aligning to TRBD2. CDR1 and CDR2 from the germline V gene are SGHNT and YYREEE (reference sequence). The CDR3 consists of 15 residues. The V and J ends lost 1 base and 3 bases, in that order; junction bases with no gene match: 2. CDR3 DNA sequence: TGTGCCAGCAGCTTGTGGACTAGCGTCTACAATGAGCAGTTCTTC. Protein sequence: CASSLWTSVYNEQFF.

The chain couples TRBV7-6 to TRBJ1-2; no reliable D call. Germline-derived CDR1 and CDR2 are SGHVS and FNYEAQ. V was trimmed by 0 bases and J by 5 bases, leaving 4 bases between them. The CDR3 contains 12 residues. In nucleotides, the CDR3 is TGTGCCAGCAGCTTAGCGGGGTATGGCTACACCTTC. Its translation is CASSLAGYGYTF.

There are a few counts of this clone. The chain employs TRBV29-1 and TRBJ2-7, with no clear D. The CDR3 spans 14 residues. CDR1 and CDR2 from the germline V gene are SQVTM and ANQGSEA. The ends were cut back, 6 bases at V and 2 bases at J, with 17 bases in the middle. DNA of the CDR3: TGCAGCGTCGGCAGAGTGGCGTCGGCCTACGAGCAGTACTTC. Its translation: CSVGRVASAYEQYF.

This chain uses TRBV7-2 with TRBJ2-5, with D perhaps TRBD1 or TRBD2 (5 bases each). The CDR3 length is 14 residues. Trimming left V 5 bases short and J 5 bases short, with 15 bases between. From germline, CDR1 is SGHTA and CDR2 FQGNSA. Here the CDR3 reads CASSRGTQWETQYF. The CDR3 region has the DNA TGTGCCAGCAGCAGAGGGACCCAATGGGAGACCCAGTACTTC.

This chain connects TRBV6-6 to TRBJ2-3; tentative D call: TRBD1 (5 bases). The V end was cut by 2 bases, the J end by 0 bases, with 12 bases between. From germline, CDR1 is MNHNY and CDR2 SVGAGI (reference sequence). The CDR3 has 16 amino acids. For the CDR3, the DNA is TGTGCCAGCAGTTACACAGGAGCACCTAGCACAGATACGCAGTATTTT. This encodes CASSYTGAPSTDTQYF.

This rearrangement joins TRBV9 to TRBJ2-3; D unresolved. Germline V gene data show CDR1 as SGDLS and CDR2 as YYNGEE. CDR3 size: 14 residues. Trimming stripped 2 bases from V and 2 bases from J, with 9 bases between. The CDR3 DNA reads as TGTGCCAGCAGCGTGTCCCTCTCCACAGATACGCAGTATTTT. Its protein is CASSVSLSTDTQYF.

This chain joins TRBV4-3 and TRBJ1-2, with a weak D call TRBD1 (5 bases). Trimming stripped 4 bases from V and 2 bases from J, with 14 bases between. Germline V gene data show CDR1 as LGHNA and CDR2 as YSLEER. CDR3 length equals 15 residues. The CDR3 DNA sequence: TGCGCCAGCAGCCTTATCAGGCAGGGCAACTATGGCTACACCTTC. Amino acids: CASSLIRQGNYGYTF.

The chain has TRBV6-1 and TRBJ2-1; possibly TRBD2 for D (5 bases). The CDR3 covers 15 residues. The germline V and J ends were trimmed by 1 base and 8 bases, with 15 bases remaining between them. Germline V gene sequence: CDR1 MNHNS, CDR2 SASEGT. The CDR3 sequence: CASSEGRGLGDEQFF. As DNA, the CDR3 is TGTGCCAGCAGTGAAGGGCGAGGGCTGGGAGATGAGCAGTTCTTC.

This clone was counted between two and nine times. The V and J genes are TRBV9 and TRBJ2-1; 10 nucleotides line up with TRBD2. The CDR3 contains 14 residues. With 0 bases clipped from V and 13 bases from J, the junction kept 7 bases outside the gene matches. The germline CDR1 and CDR2 sequences are SGDLS and YYNGEE. The CDR3 reads CASSVELAGPAQFF. In DNA, the CDR3 is TGTGCCAGCAGCGTAGAACTAGCGGGGCCGGCTCAGTTCTTC.

The chain uses TRBV2 and TRBJ2-4; weak D call: TRBD2 (5 bases). This CDR3 spans 17 amino acids. Germline V gene sequence: CDR1 SNHLY, CDR2 FYNNEI. Trimming took 0 bases from V and 1 from J, leaving 13 bases between them. The CDR3 is CASSEAGAIAAKNIQYF. The CDR3 nucleotides read TGTGCCAGCAGTGAAGCGGGAGCGATAGCTGCCAAAAACATTCAGTACTTC.

The CDR3 here is CASSTDWIQETQYF. The DNA of the CDR3 is TGTGCCAGCAGCACCGACTGGATACAAGAGACCCAGTACTTC. This rearrangement joins TRBV7-9 to TRBJ2-5; D uncertain. CDR3 length: 14 amino acids. From germline, CDR1 is SEHNR and CDR2 FQNEAQ (reference sequence). V lost 5 bases, J lost 2 bases, and 12 bases lay in between.

The CDR3 nucleotides read TGTGCCAGCAGCCCGACTCAGGGAGTCTACGAGCAGTACTTC. This codes for CASSPTQGVYEQYF. The chain combines TRBV11-2 with TRBJ2-7; D tentatively fits TRBD1 or TRBD2 (5 bases each). V lost 5 bases and J 3 bases, leaving 14 bases between the germline ends. Germline lookup yields CDR1 SGHAT and CDR2 FQNNGV. This CDR3 is 14 amino acids long.

Here the CDR3 DNA reads TGTGCCAGCAGCGGGGAAGCGGCGAGGGAAACAGATACGCAGTATTTT. Protein: CASSGEAARETDTQYF. The V call is TRBV7-9, the J call TRBJ2-3; perhaps TRBD2 as D (5 bases). This CDR3 is built from 16 residues. V dropped 5 bases and J dropped 3 bases, with 18 bases sitting between them. Germline loops: CDR1 SEHNR, CDR2 FQNEAQ (reference sequence). Looking up the rest from reference TRBV7-9 and TRBJ2-3 gives the full variable domain: DTGVSQNPRHKITKRGQNVTFRCDPISEHNRLYWYRQTLGQGPEFLTYFQNEAQLEKSRLLSDRFSAERPKGSFSTLEIQRTEQGDSAMYLCASSGEAARETDTQYFGPGTRLTVL.

This sequence joins TRBV5-1 and TRBJ1-1; D gene unclear. The CDR3 contains 12 residues. Per germline, CDR1 SGHRS and CDR2 YFSETQ. Trimming took off 0 bases at V and 8 bases at J, with 8 bases between the two ends. The DNA for the CDR3 is TGCGCCAGCAGCTTGGGAGCAGCAGAAGCTTTCTTT. Its translation: CASSLGAAEAFF.

This sequence joins TRBV9 and TRBJ1-5, with 8 bases aligning to TRBD1. V shed 3 bases and J 3 bases; nucleotides not matched to a gene: 2. The germline V gene has CDR1 SGDLS and CDR2 YYNGEE. This CDR3 has 14 amino acids. The DNA of the CDR3 is TGTGCCAGCAGCGCGACAGGGGACAATCAGCCCCAGCATTTT. It codes for CASSATGDNQPQHF.